The 14 T cell receptor beta chains below come from one sample, sequenced in a study of T-cell memory formation after mild COVID-19. TCRdb analysed the 5' RACE reads with MiXCR anew, one entry per CDR3 protein. This table holds roughly 260,000 distinct CDR3 sequences, over 15% found once. Sequenced: PBMCs or a T cell subset sorted from them (not recorded which). The receptors were gathered from a man aged 18 to 35 who had mild COVID-19 (a few samples of this study predate the infection). Cell type and time point are not known.

The rearrangement links TRBV28 to TRBJ2-1; D is undetermined. Per the germline V gene, CDR1 is MDHEN and CDR2 is SYDVKM. The V gene lost 6 bases and the J gene lost 4 bases, with 10 bases spanning the gap. This CDR3 spans 13 amino acids. This CDR3 is CASSFDKYNEQFF. CDR3 in DNA: TGTGCCAGCAGCTTCGACAAGTACAATGAGCAGTTCTTC. The variable domain in full, with the rest retrieved from reference TRBV28 and TRBJ2-1, is DVKVTQSSRYLVKRTGEKVFLECVQDMDHENMFWYRQDPGLGLRLIYFSYDVKMKEKGDIPEGYSVSREKKERFSLILESASTNQTSMYLCASSFDKYNEQFFGPGTRLTVL.

The chain combines TRBV7-2 with TRBJ2-1; no reliable D call. Germline V lookup: CDR1 SGHTA, CDR2 FQGNSA. The V gene lost 7 bases and the J gene lost 10 bases, with 23 bases spanning the gap. There are 15 residues in the CDR3. In DNA, the CDR3 is TGTGCCAGCACCCTCGTCTCCGACTTGAGCTGGGAGCAGTTCTTC. Its translation is CASTLVSDLSWEQFF.

Only a few counts were recorded for this clonotype. The rearrangement uses TRBV29-1 and TRBJ1-4, with D perhaps TRBD1 (6 bases). With 7 bases removed from V and 6 bases from J, the gap between germline ends came to 12 bases. This CDR3 has 12 residues. Per the germline V gene, CDR1 is SQVTM and CDR2 is ANQGSEA. The CDR3 loop reads CSALAGDEKLFF. The CDR3 DNA follows: TGCAGCGCCCTCGCAGGGGATGAAAAACTGTTTTTT. The full variable domain, in which reference TRBV29-1 and TRBJ1-4 provide the parts outside the CDR3, is SAVISQKPSRDICQRGTSLTIQCQVDSQVTMMFWYRQQPGQSLTLIATANQGSEATYESGFVIDKFPISRPNLTFSTLTVSNMSPEDSSIYLCSALAGDEKLFFGSGTQLSVL.

The J gene is TRBJ2-2, the V gene TRBV5-1; 7 bases agree with TRBD1. This CDR3 contains 16 residues. With V trimmed by 0 bases and J by 6 bases, 8 bases remained unmatched. Per germline, CDR1 SGHRS and CDR2 YFSETQ. The CDR3 protein is CASSLVQGGGSGELFF. DNA for the CDR3: TGCGCCAGCAGCTTGGTGCAAGGGGGCGGTTCCGGGGAGCTGTTTTTT.

This sequence joins TRBV12-3 or TRBV12-4 and TRBJ2-1, with 9 bases identical to TRBD2. The V and J ends lost 6 bases and 7 bases, in that order; junction bases with no gene match: 10. The CDR3 sequence is 15 residues long. The CDR3 DNA reads as TGTGCCAGCAGCTCCACTCTAGCGGGAATAAATGAGCAGTTCTTC. Protein product: CASSSTLAGINEQFF.

This clonotype was seen a few times. V gene TRBV5-1 combines with J gene TRBJ2-3; TRBD2 aligns across 10 bases. V gave up 8 bases and J gave up 4 bases; unmatched junction bases: 7. CDR1 is SGHRS and CDR2 is YFSETQ in the germline V gene. The CDR3 totals 14 residues. The CDR3 nucleotides read TGCGCCAGTAACTTAGCGGGGGGCTCAGATACGCAGTATTTT. Its translation is CASNLAGGSDTQYF. Full variable domain (rest looked up from reference TRBV5-1 and TRBJ2-3): KAGVTQTPRYLIKTRGQQVTLSCSPISGHRSVSWYQQTPGQGLQFLFEYFSETQRNKGNFPGRFSGRQFSNSRSEMNVSTLELGDSALYLCASNLAGGSDTQYFGPGTRLTVL.

This clonotype was seen more than once but under ten times. The chain joins TRBV5-1 to TRBJ2-2, with 9 bases fitting TRBD2. This CDR3 spans 16 amino acids. V lost 4 bases and J lost 0; bases outside the gene matches: 4. CDR1 and CDR2 from the germline V gene are SGHRS and YFSETQ. CDR3 nucleotides: TGCGCCAGCAGCGGCGCGGGGGGGCCGAACACCGGGGAGCTGTTTTTT. It translates to CASSGAGGPNTGELFF.

The genes are TRBV20-1 and TRBJ1-5, with a weak D call TRBD1 (6 bases). There are 14 residues in the CDR3. V dropped 6 bases and J dropped 7 bases, with 19 bases sitting between them. The germline gives CDR1 DFQATT, CDR2 SNEGSKA (reference sequence). The CDR3 DNA reads as TGCAGTGCGGACTTAGGGGGGATGGTACAGCCCCAGCATTTT. Protein: CSADLGGMVQPQHF.

This clonotype was found a few times. The chain employs TRBV5-1 and TRBJ2-5; no clear D. Germline V gene data show CDR1 as SGHRS and CDR2 as YFSETQ. The CDR3 loop spans 13 amino acids. Trimming removed 0 bases from V and 5 bases from J, with 8 bases in between. The chain's CDR3 is CASSLDWAETQYF. The CDR3 DNA reads TGCGCCAGCAGCTTGGATTGGGCGGAGACCCAGTACTTC.

This clonotype was detected once. The CDR3 sequence is CATSRVRLSTDTQYF. Here the CDR3 DNA reads TGTGCCACCAGCAGAGTCAGGCTTAGCACAGATACGCAGTATTTT. The rearrangement joins TRBV15 to TRBJ2-3, with no clear D. In germline, CDR1 is LNHNV, CDR2 YYDKDF (reference sequence). This CDR3 has 15 residues. The ends were cut back, 1 base at V and 0 bases at J, with 8 bases in the middle.

The chain carries TRBV7-2 and TRBJ2-3; 7 nucleotides line up with TRBD2. J gave up 4 bases and V 5 bases, and 12 bases lay outside the gene matches. The CDR3 contains 16 residues. The V gene's germline CDR1 is SGHTA and CDR2 FQGNSA. CDR3 coding DNA: TGTGCCAGCAGCCTTAGATACCTAGCGGACGCAGATACGCAGTATTTT. As protein: CASSLRYLADADTQYF.

V usage is TRBV4-2 and J usage is TRBJ1-1; D is unresolved. Trimming cost V 3 bases and J 3 bases, with 11 bases left between them. Per germline, CDR1 LGHNA and CDR2 YNFKEQ. The CDR3 is 14 amino acids. CDR3 protein: CASSQRTGYTEAFF. The DNA of the CDR3 is TGTGCCAGCAGCCAGCGGACGGGATACACTGAAGCTTTCTTT.

V usage is TRBV11-3 and J usage is TRBJ2-1; 12 nucleotides agree with TRBD1. The germline CDR1 and CDR2 sequences are SGHNT and YENEEA. CDR3 length: 16 residues. Trimming removed 2 bases from V and 7 bases from J; junction bases left unmatched: 6. The CDR3 protein is CASSLPGQGASNEQFF. As DNA, the CDR3 is TGTGCCAGCAGCTTACCGGGACAGGGGGCGAGTAATGAGCAGTTCTTC.

This clonotype was seen more than once but under ten times. The CDR3 DNA follows: TGTGCCAGCAGCTTAGACGGTTTAGCGGGGGGCCCCACAGATACGCAGTATTTT. This gives the protein CASSLDGLAGGPTDTQYF. The chain has TRBV7-2 and TRBJ2-3; 10 bases fit TRBD2. Unmatched junction bases numbered 9, after V lost 1 base and J lost 2 bases. The CDR3 is 18 amino acids. Germline CDR1 reads SGHTA; CDR2 reads FQGNSA.